These 12 T cell receptor beta chains originate from one sample sequenced in a study of response to subunit inactivated influenza vaccine. TCRdb ran MiXCR on the RT-PCR reads and lists one entry per CDR3 protein. This table has approximately 530,000 distinct CDR3 sequences, over 10% appearing once. The specimen was PBMCs from blood, collected 40 to 50 days after vaccination. The receptor source for this set is a man in his fifties who received an inactivated influenza vaccine.

CDR3 bases: TGCAGTGCTAGAGGGACAGGGTTGAACACTGAAGCTTTCTTT. Amino acids: CSARGTGLNTEAFF. The rearrangement joins TRBV20-1 to TRBJ1-1; 8 bases are shared with TRBD1. This CDR3 contains 14 residues. Trimming took 1 base from V and 0 from J; bases not matched to a gene: 1. Germline assignment: CDR1 DFQATT and CDR2 SNEGSKA (reference sequence).

V usage is TRBV24-1 and J usage is TRBJ2-1; the D call may be TRBD1 or TRBD2 (5 bases each). CDR1 and CDR2 from the germline V gene are KGHDR and SFDVKD. The CDR3 spans 15 residues. The ends were cut back, 1 base at V and 6 bases at J, with 12 bases in the middle. The CDR3 nucleotides read TGTGCCACCAGTGATTTTCGGGGCCGCGGCAATGAGCAGTTCTTC. Translation gives CATSDFRGRGNEQFF.

The rearrangement uses TRBV20-1 and TRBJ2-2, with 7 bases aligning to TRBD1. Germline CDR1 is DFQATT and CDR2 is SNEGSKA (reference sequence). V gave up 2 bases and J gave up 4 bases; unmatched junction bases: 7. The CDR3 runs 15 residues. In DNA form, the CDR3 reads TGCAGTGCTAGACAACAGGGGCGGGTCACCGGGGAGCTGTTTTTT. Protein product: CSARQQGRVTGELFF.

This clonotype was seen a handful of times. The chain carries TRBV6-2 or TRBV6-3 and TRBJ2-1, with 13 bases fitting TRBD2. V was clipped by 7 bases and J by 8 bases; unmatched bases: 8. Germline CDR1 MNHEY, CDR2 SVGEGT. The CDR3 has 15 residues. The CDR3 DNA sequence: TGTGCCAGCACCGGACTAGCGGGGGAGCTTTATGAGCAGTTCTTC. Translated, it gives CASTGLAGELYEQFF.

This clonotype turned up a few times. The chain combines TRBV2 with TRBJ1-5, with 7 bases that match TRBD1. Germline V gene lookup returns CDR1 SNHLY and CDR2 FYNNEI. This CDR3 has 14 amino acids. Unmatched junction bases numbered 2, after V lost 4 bases and J lost 2 bases. The CDR3 region has the DNA TGTGCCAGCAGTGGACAGGGAGGCAATCAGCCCCAGCATTTT. Translating gives CASSGQGGNQPQHF. The full variable domain, completed using reference TRBV2 and TRBJ1-5, is EPEVTQTPSHQVTQMGQEVILRCVPISNHLYFYWYRQILGQKVEFLVSFYNNEISEKSEIFDDQFSVERPDGSNFTLKIRSTKLEDSAMYFCASSGQGGNQPQHFGDGTRLSIL.

The chain links TRBV10-3 to TRBJ1-1; TRBD1 might be the D (5 bases). The germline V and J ends were trimmed by 2 bases and 1 base, with 11 bases remaining between them. Germline V gene sequence: CDR1 ENHRY, CDR2 SYGVKD. The CDR3 has 15 residues. CDR3 coding DNA: TGTGCCATCAGTGAGGTCGGGGCAGGGAACACTGAAGCTTTCTTT. This gives the protein CAISEVGAGNTEAFF.

This sequence joins TRBV5-6 and TRBJ2-3, with TRBD2 matching 8 bases. The length of the CDR3 is 15 residues. Germline V CDR1 and CDR2: SGHDT, YYEEEE. J was trimmed by 8 bases and V by 4 bases; bases with no gene match: 12. CDR3 protein: CASSPLGTRPLTQYF. CDR3 nucleotide sequence: TGTGCCAGCAGCCCACTCGGGACTAGGCCCCTTACGCAGTATTTT.

The genes are TRBV30 and TRBJ1-1; 7 nucleotides match TRBD1. V dropped 4 bases and J dropped 11; count of bases not matched to a gene: 13. CDR3 length equals 13 residues. Germline V gene data show CDR1 as GTSNPN and CDR2 as SVGIG (reference sequence). The CDR3 nucleotides read TGTGCCTGGAATATCAAGGGGGCTATAAGGGCTTTCTTT. This translates into CAWNIKGAIRAFF.

Concerning this clonotype: The CDR3 does not end in the conserved phenylalanine or tryptophan, so this is likely a read error. The V call is TRBV28, the J call TRBJ2-6; no reliable D call. The germline V gene encodes CDR1 MDHEN and CDR2 SYDVKM. CDR3 size: 14 residues. Trimming stripped 2 bases from V and 0 bases from J, with 2 bases between. This CDR3 is CASSLLSGANVLTL. CDR3 nucleotide sequence: TGTGCCAGCAGTTTACTCTCTGGGGCCAACGTCCTGACTCTC.

The chain combines TRBV6-2 or TRBV6-3 with TRBJ2-6; possibly TRBD1 or TRBD2 for D (6 bases each). Trimming took 5 bases from V and 0 from J, leaving 17 bases between them. CDR3 length equals 18 residues. Germline CDR1 reads MNHEY; CDR2 reads SVGEGT. CDR3 nucleotide sequence: TGTGCCAGCAGTCCGCCGGTAGGGGGGAGCTCTGGGGCCAACGTCCTGACTTTC. Protein sequence: CASSPPVGGSSGANVLTF.

This sequence joins TRBV4-1 and TRBJ2-6, with TRBD1 matching over 7 bases. The germline V gene has CDR1 MGHRA and CDR2 YSYEKL. The CDR3 has 18 amino acids. The V and J ends lost 3 bases and 0 bases, in that order; junction bases with no gene match: 8. This chain's CDR3 is CASSHLWDRSSGANVLTF. The CDR3 DNA reads TGCGCCAGCAGCCATCTATGGGACAGAAGCTCTGGGGCCAACGTCCTGACTTTC.

V usage is TRBV2 and J usage is TRBJ2-7; D gene unclear. Germline CDR1 SNHLY, CDR2 FYNNEI. The CDR3 runs 16 residues. The V gene lost 3 bases and the J gene lost 0 bases, with 15 bases spanning the gap. CDR3 protein: CASSDVGDFFSYEQYF. The CDR3 DNA sequence: TGTGCCAGCAGTGACGTTGGGGATTTCTTCTCCTACGAGCAGTACTTC.